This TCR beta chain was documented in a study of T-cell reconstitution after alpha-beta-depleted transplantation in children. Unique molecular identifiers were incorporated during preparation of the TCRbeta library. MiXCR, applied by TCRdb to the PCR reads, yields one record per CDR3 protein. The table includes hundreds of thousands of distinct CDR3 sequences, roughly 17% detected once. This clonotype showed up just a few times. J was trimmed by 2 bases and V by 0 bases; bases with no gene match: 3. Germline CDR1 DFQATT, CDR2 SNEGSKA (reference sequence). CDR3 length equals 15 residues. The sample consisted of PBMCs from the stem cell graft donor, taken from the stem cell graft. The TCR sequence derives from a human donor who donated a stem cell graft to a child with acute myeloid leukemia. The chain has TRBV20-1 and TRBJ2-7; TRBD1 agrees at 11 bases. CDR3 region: CSARDRDRGTYEQYF. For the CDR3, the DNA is TGCAGTGCTAGAGATCGGGACAGGGGGACCTACGAGCAGTACTTC.